This T cell receptor (beta chain) was captured by sequencing in a study of T cell changes during pregnancy in multiple sclerosis. Per germline, CDR1 MNHNY and CDR2 SVGAGI (reference sequence). The trim removed 6 bases at V and 5 bases at J, leaving 9 bases unmatched. This CDR3 has 14 residues. Clones were read by immunoSEQ multiplex PCR, and TCRdb kept only the in-frame ones, dropping some. The sample includes roughly 80,000 clones, more than 85% seen only once; the top ten take roughly 2.6%. This sequence originates from a female donor in good health, enrolled as a control in a pregnancy study. This specimen consisted of peripheral blood, obtained after pregnancy. The chain uses TRBV6-6 and TRBJ2-7, with 8 bases fitting TRBD1. CDR3 nucleotides: TGTGCCAGCAGGTGGACAGGGTCATTAGACGAGCAGTACTTC. It encodes CASRWTGSLDEQYF.